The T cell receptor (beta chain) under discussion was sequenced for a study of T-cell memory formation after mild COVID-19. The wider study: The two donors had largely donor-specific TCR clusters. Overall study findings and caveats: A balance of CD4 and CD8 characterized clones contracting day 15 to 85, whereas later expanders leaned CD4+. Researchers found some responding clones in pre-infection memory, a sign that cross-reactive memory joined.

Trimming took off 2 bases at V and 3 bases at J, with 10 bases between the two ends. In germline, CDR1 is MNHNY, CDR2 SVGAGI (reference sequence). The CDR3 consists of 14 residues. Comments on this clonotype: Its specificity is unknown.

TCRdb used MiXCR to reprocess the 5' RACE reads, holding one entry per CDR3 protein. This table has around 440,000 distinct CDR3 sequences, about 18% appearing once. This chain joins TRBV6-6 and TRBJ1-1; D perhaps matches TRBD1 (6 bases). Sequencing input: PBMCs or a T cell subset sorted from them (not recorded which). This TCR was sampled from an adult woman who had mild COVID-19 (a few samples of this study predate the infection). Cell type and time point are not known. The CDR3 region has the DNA TGTGCCAGCAGTTACGGGCAGGGGTACACTGAAGCTTTCTTT. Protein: CASSYGQGYTEAFF.